The T cell receptor beta chain described here comes from a study of blood T cell repertoires in COVID-19. Study information: Samples taken during acute and convalescent COVID-19 were collected in the United States, Italy and Spain. PBMCs, B-cell-depleted T cells, or T cells provided the cDNA or gDNA that made up the material.

This clone was seen a few times. Study processing details: Amplification of reference gene primers was used by the study to estimate nucleated cell counts. The assay was immunoSEQ multiplex PCR, and TCRdb's table has in-frame clones only and misses some. The V and J calls and the clone size are those of that table, but D and trimming were determined from the DNA. The table lists around 45,000 clones, 69% of them singletons. CDR1 and CDR2 from the germline V gene are SGHNT and YENEEA. The V gene lost 6 bases and the J gene lost 2 bases, with 15 bases spanning the gap. There are 15 residues in the CDR3.

The chain is built from TRBV11-3 and TRBJ2-3, with D perhaps matching TRBD2 (5 bases). The sample taken for sequencing was peripheral blood. The source is a man at least 80 years old with acute or convalescent COVID-19. CDR3 protein: CASSPRAELTDTQYF. The CDR3, as DNA: TGTGCCAGCAGTCCTCGAGCGGAGCTCACAGATACGCAGTATTTT. Variable domain in full (rest from reference TRBV11-3 and TRBJ2-3): EAGVVQSPRYKIIEKKQPVAFWCNPISGHNTLYWYLQNLGQGPELLIRYENEEAVDDSQLPKDRFSAERLKGVDSTLKIQPAELGDSAVYLCASSPRAELTDTQYFGPGTRLTVL.